The text below deals with one T cell receptor beta chain. Its antigen has not been determined. Within one base of it there is no much larger clone, and no base qualities were kept. Profiling of TCR beta VDJ combinations and CDR3 sequences used genomic DNA as the template. An Illumina HiSeq 2000 was the platform used for TCR repertoire sequencing. The paper's processing steps were these. TRBV/TRBJ rearrangement plots, CDR3 size and DJ length profiles, and Simpson's diversity index were used to evaluate the repertoires. The most abundant DNA sequence in the deep sequencing data was defined as the immunodominant clone. CDR3 amino acid sequences were checked for sharing between subjects and were compared against published repertoires and the VDJdb database. TCRdb ran its own pipeline on the public reads, namely fastp trimming at Q25 and MiXCR clone calling, and kept in-frame beta chains. CDR3 protein sequences are deduplicated, and each keeps its most common genes and DNA. TCRdb's processing, not the authors' own work, is the source of the V and J calls. The sample records 400,000 to 600,000 distinct CDR3 sequences, around 30% of which are singletons. Around 0.82% of the sample lies in the top ten.

The data originate from a study of CD8+CD57+ T cells in acquired aplastic anemia (dated by TCRdb to the late 2010s). Regarding the study in general: Extracted DNA from sorted CD4+ and CD8+ cells averaged approximately 3 ug, ranging from roughly 0.17 to 27.4 ug. CD8+CD57+ expansion was defined as a frequency above the mean frequency observed in healthy subjects. Overall study outcomes, separate from this receptor: Between patients and healthy controls, no significant difference in CD8+ Simpson's diversity was found (P=0.060). Although 25 to 30 CD8+ CDR3 sequences were shared by patients and controls, these sequences appeared highly expressed in patients and within the immunodominant clones of patients.

Expansion of CD8+CD57+ cells had been shown by flow cytometry in the patients chosen for sequencing. All patients had severe acquired aplastic anemia diagnosed by International Study of Aplastic Anemia and Agranulocytosis and Camitta criteria. No therapy had been received by the patients at the time of blood sampling. TCR repertoires of sorted CD4+ and CD8+ blood T cells from severe aplastic anemia patients and healthy subjects were deep-sequenced in the study. Patients were enrolled in the USA under clinicaltrials.gov protocols 00001620, 01623167, 00001397, 00071045, 00081523 and 00961064. Ficoll-Paque density gradient centrifugation was used to isolate peripheral blood mononuclear cells. Before DNA extraction, CD4+ and CD8+ T cells were sorted by FACS or by magnetic beads. Its CDR3 holds 12 amino acids, cysteine through phenylalanine. Of all the DNA, just the CDR3 is kept, 36 bases in frame from base 1. V loses 2 bases of germline sequence and J loses 3 bases, and the interval between the two ends is 5 bases. For CDR1 and CDR2, the germline V gene lists MNHEY and SVGEGT.

This chain is built from TRBV6-2 or TRBV6-3 and TRBJ2-7; no D gene is confidently identified. The material sequenced was sorted CD4+, CD8+, or CD8+CD57+ T cells (not recorded which) from PBMCs. The source is a human donor with aplastic anemia. The DNA is as follows: TGTGCCAGCAGTTACGCATTCTACGAGCAGTACTTC. Translated, it reads CASSYAFYEQYF.